Presented here are 5 T cell receptor beta chains from one specimen sequenced in a study of CD8 T cells in Susac syndrome. The RNA input was roughly 0.5 to 1 ug, and it was reverse transcribed with random hexamers. MiXCR, applied by TCRdb to the immunoSEQ multiplex PCR reads, yields one record per CDR3 protein. Of roughly 140,000 distinct CDR3 sequences in the sample, over 85% were seen once. Material for sequencing was CD8+ T cells from PBMCs. These receptors all come from a human donor with multiple sclerosis.

This clonotype was observed once. The rearrangement joins TRBV7-9 to TRBJ2-1; a possible D gene is TRBD2 (6 bases). The CDR3 spans 17 residues. The ends were cut back, 1 base at V and 0 bases at J, with 13 bases in the middle. Germline values: CDR1 SEHNR, CDR2 FQNEAQ (reference sequence). The CDR3 is CASSLDERVSSYNEQFF. The DNA of the CDR3 is TGTGCCAGCAGCTTAGATGAGCGGGTTAGCTCCTACAATGAGCAGTTCTTC.

The rearrangement joins TRBV29-1 to TRBJ2-7; weak D call: TRBD1 (7 bases). CDR1 is SQVTM and CDR2 is ANQGSEA in the germline V gene. The CDR3 length is 12 residues. V was shortened by 3 bases and J by 4 bases, with 10 bases between the two germline ends. CDR3 sequence reads: CSVEGGQYEQYF. For the CDR3, the DNA is TGCAGCGTTGAGGGGGGACAGTACGAGCAGTACTTC.

The chain carries TRBV28 and TRBJ2-1; D gene unclear. The V end was cut by 5 bases, the J end by 9 bases, with 14 bases between. This CDR3 has 13 amino acids. CDR1 and CDR2 from the germline V gene are MDHEN and SYDVKM. This CDR3 reads CASSLPPIPEQFF. CDR3 nucleotide sequence: TGTGCCAGCAGTCTTCCTCCGATCCCTGAGCAGTTCTTC. The variable domain in full, with the rest retrieved from reference TRBV28 and TRBJ2-1, is DVKVTQSSRYLVKRTGEKVFLECVQDMDHENMFWYRQDPGLGLRLIYFSYDVKMKEKGDIPEGYSVSREKKERFSLILESASTNQTSMYLCASSLPPIPEQFFGPGTRLTVL.

V and J are TRBV13 and TRBJ2-7, with 7 bases identical to TRBD1. Germline loops: CDR1 PRHDT, CDR2 FYEKMQ (reference sequence). CDR3 length: 12 residues. The V segment lost 4 bases and the J segment 8 bases; nucleotides outside the gene matches: 5. The CDR3 DNA reads as TGTGCCAGCAGCTCCGACAGGGTTAAGCAGTACTTC. Protein sequence: CASSSDRVKQYF.

This clonotype was detected only once. J is TRBJ2-2 and V is TRBV30; D possibly matches TRBD1 or TRBD2 (6 bases each). The CDR3 covers 12 residues. The ends were cut back, 5 bases at V and 6 bases at J, with 10 bases in the middle. Germline CDR1 reads GTSNPN; CDR2 reads SVGIG (reference sequence). The CDR3 is CAWDGGPGELFF. The CDR3 nucleotides read TGTGCCTGGGATGGGGGGCCCGGGGAGCTGTTTTTT.